A single sample is the source of the 7 T cell receptor beta chains below, sequenced in a study of T cell repertoires in cytomegalovirus infection. TCRdb re-called the reads through MiXCR, storing one row per CDR3 protein. The sample consists of roughly 500,000 distinct CDR3 sequences, roughly 12% of them appearing once. Specimen: PBMCs. These receptors were collected from a human donor in good health (CMV status not recorded). Some clones in this sample may be carry-over from other donors' samples.

The chain uses TRBV20-1 and TRBJ2-1, with D possibly being TRBD2 (6 bases). V lost 5 bases to trimming and J lost 3 bases, with 17 bases between them. Looked up from germline, CDR1 is DFQATT and CDR2 is SNEGSKA (reference sequence). The CDR3 is 15 residues long. The CDR3 region is CSAQGSSGGYNEQFF. Here the CDR3 DNA reads TGCAGTGCTCAGGGTAGTAGCGGCGGCTACAATGAGCAGTTCTTC.

This clonotype has ten or more counts. The chain joins TRBV5-1 to TRBJ2-6; D is undetermined. The CDR3 contains 14 residues. Germline V lookup: CDR1 SGHRS, CDR2 YFSETQ. Trimming took off 3 bases at V and 2 bases at J, with 6 bases between the two ends. Written as DNA, the CDR3 is TGCGCCAGCAGCTATGACACTGGGGCCAACGTCCTGACTTTC. Its protein is CASSYDTGANVLTF.

The rearrangement joins TRBV18 to TRBJ1-2; D uncertain. Per germline, CDR1 KGHSH and CDR2 LQKENI. Trimming cost V 3 bases and J 7 bases, with 12 bases left between them. The CDR3 length is 13 residues. CDR3: CASSPETKSGYTF. The DNA for the CDR3 is TGTGCCAGCTCACCGGAGACAAAGAGTGGCTACACCTTC.

This clonotype came up many times. The rearrangement uses TRBV4-1 and TRBJ2-1; D remains ambiguous. Germline CDR1 reads MGHRA; CDR2 reads YSYEKL. This CDR3 region has 16 residues. V was pared by 6 bases and J by 6 bases, with 21 bases between. The CDR3 DNA reads TGCGCCAGCAGAGAAGGGAAGGGCTCCCACCCCAATGAGCAGTTCTTC. The encoded protein is CASREGKGSHPNEQFF.

This clonotype was observed a few times. This sequence joins TRBV29-1 and TRBJ1-1, with D tentatively TRBD1 (5 bases). The CDR3 extends over 11 amino acids. The germline V gene encodes CDR1 SQVTM and CDR2 ANQGSEA. V lost 6 bases to trimming and J lost 8 bases, with 13 bases between them. As DNA, the CDR3 is TGCAGCGTCCCCGGGGAGGGGGAAGCTTTCTTT. Its translation is CSVPGEGEAFF.

This clonotype was counted at least ten times. The chain uses TRBV7-8 and TRBJ1-2; 8 nucleotides align to TRBD1. V was clipped by 5 bases and J by 3 bases; unmatched bases: 11. Germline-derived CDR1 and CDR2 are SGHVS and FQNEAQ. CDR3 length equals 16 residues. The CDR3 protein is CASSANRGTLYYGYTF. CDR3 nucleotides: TGTGCCAGCAGCGCAAACAGGGGGACCTTGTACTATGGCTACACCTTC.

This clonotype was seen at least ten times. The chain has TRBV7-6 and TRBJ2-1; perhaps D is TRBD1 or TRBD2 (5 bases each). V gave up 5 bases and J gave up 5 bases, with 16 bases separating them. Per germline, CDR1 SGHVS and CDR2 FNYEAQ. The CDR3 is 15 amino acids. The CDR3 DNA sequence: TGTGCCAGCAGCCCTGTGGCCGGGACCCACAATGAGCAGTTCTTC. The encoded protein is CASSPVAGTHNEQFF.